One sample yielded the 26 T cell receptor beta chains listed below, sequenced in a study of blood T cell repertoires in COVID-19 (TCRdb year 2020). Receptor libraries were prepared by the immunoSEQ multiplex PCR assay. TCRdb carries this immuneACCESS record with in-frame sequences only. Its versions omit some clonotypes, under half of them owing to an unresolved V gene in the studies checked, with the rest unexplained. The sample yields over 65,000 clones; around 78% were counted once. Of the sample, just over 35% falls within the top ten clones. The sample consisted of peripheral blood. These receptors were collected from a man aged 55 to 70 with COVID-19, enrolled during active disease.

This clone was seen just once. The chain employs TRBV29-1 and TRBJ1-2; the D is unclear. Germline values: CDR1 SQVTM, CDR2 ANQGSEA. The CDR3 runs to 11 residues. The V end was cut by 4 bases, the J end by 4 bases, with 7 bases between. The CDR3 here is CSVVTSYGYTF. Written as DNA, the CDR3 is TGCAGCGTTGTAACCAGCTATGGCTACACCTTC.

The V gene is TRBV5-6, the J gene TRBJ1-6, with D uncertain. With 0 bases removed from V and 7 bases from J, the gap between germline ends came to 14 bases. The CDR3 spans 16 residues. CDR1 SGHDT and CDR2 YYEEEE come from the germline V gene. The CDR3 coding sequence is TGTGCCAGCAGCTTGGCCGGGTCAAACCGGAATTCACCCCTCCACTTT. It encodes CASSLAGSNRNSPLHF.

The chain uses TRBV21-1 and TRBJ2-2; the D segment call TRBD1 is taken from the table without a DNA check. TRBV21-1 is an annotated pseudogene. The CDR3 is made up of 16 amino acids. The CDR3 loop reads CASSSEDRVNTGELFF. CDR3 coding DNA: TGTGCCAGCAGCTCAGAAGACAGGGTAAACACCGGGGAGCTGTTTTTT.

CDR3 nucleotide sequence: TGTGCCAGCAGCGCCCAACCCGGGACAGGGGGCGAGTACGAGCAGTACTTC. Translating gives CASSAQPGTGGEYEQYF. The V gene is TRBV7-9, the J gene TRBJ2-7, with TRBD1 matching 12 bases. The V gene end was trimmed by 5 bases and the J gene end by 4 bases; junction bases not matched to a gene: 12. CDR1 is SEHNR, CDR2 FQNEAQ, per germline (reference sequence). The CDR3 consists of 17 residues.

The rearrangement uses TRBV29-1 and TRBJ2-7, with 8 bases identical to TRBD2. The CDR3 contains 14 residues. Germline values: CDR1 SQVTM, CDR2 ANQGSEA. V was pared by 3 bases and J by 2 bases, with 6 bases of the junction left unmatched. The CDR3 sequence: CSVEHPGRAYEQYF. The CDR3, as DNA: TGCAGCGTTGAGCACCCCGGGAGGGCCTACGAGCAGTACTTC.

The gene calls are TRBV5-5 and TRBJ1-4; D unresolved. Trimming stripped 0 bases from V and 6 bases from J, with 9 bases between. This CDR3 has 14 amino acids. The germline V gene encodes CDR1 SGHKS and CDR2 YYEKEE (reference sequence). DNA for the CDR3: TGTGCCAGCAGCTTGGCTGACAACCATGAAAAACTGTTTTTT. It specifies CASSLADNHEKLFF.

This clone was observed once. This sequence joins TRBV19 and TRBJ2-2; 9 positions agree with TRBD2. Losses at the gene ends were 6 bases for V and 2 bases for J; bases not matched to a gene: 13. The CDR3 loop spans 18 amino acids. The germline CDR1 and CDR2 sequences are LNHDA and SQIVND (reference sequence). Here the CDR3 DNA reads TGTGCCAGTAGCGGTGGGCTAGCGGGATTGTTCAACACCGGGGAGCTGTTTTTT. This codes for CASSGGLAGLFNTGELFF.

The gene calls are TRBV6-5 and TRBJ1-2; possibly TRBD1 for D (5 bases). The CDR3 is made up of 13 amino acids. Germline CDR1 reads MNHEY; CDR2 reads SVGAGI. Trimming pared 2 bases from V and 3 bases from J, leaving 7 bases between. The CDR3 sequence: CASSYGGYYGYTF. The CDR3 bases are TGTGCCAGCAGTTACGGGGGGTACTATGGCTACACCTTC.

The V gene is TRBV19, the J gene TRBJ1-2; 7 bases align to TRBD1. Trimming took 6 bases from V and 3 from J; bases not matched to a gene: 10. Germline CDR1 and CDR2: LNHDA and SQIVND (reference sequence). The length of the CDR3 is 15 residues. CDR3 coding DNA: TGTGCCAGTAGAAACGCGGCAACAGGGGACTATGGCTACACCTTC. It codes for CASRNAATGDYGYTF.

Only a few counts were recorded for this clone. V and J are TRBV19 and TRBJ2-7; D is possibly TRBD2 (6 bases). This CDR3 comprises 11 residues. Germline loops: CDR1 LNHDA, CDR2 SQIVND (reference sequence). Between the trimmed V and J ends, which lost 6 bases and 6 bases, there was a span of 9 bases. CDR3 amino acids: CASSRGSEQYF. CDR3 coding DNA: TGTGCCAGTAGCCGGGGGAGCGAGCAGTACTTC. Full variable domain (remainder filled in from reference TRBV19 and TRBJ2-7): DGGITQSPKYLFRKEGQNVTLSCEQNLNHDAMYWYRQDPGQGLRLIYYSQIVNDFQKGDIAEGYSVSREKKESFPLTVTSAQKNPTAFYLCASSRGSEQYFGPGTRLTVT.

Written as DNA, the CDR3 is TGCGCCAGCAGCCCTACCGGGCCACTAGCAGGGGAGCTGTTTTTT. This gives the protein CASSPTGPLAGELFF. The chain couples TRBV4-1 to TRBJ2-2, with D possibly being TRBD2 (6 bases). V lost 4 bases and J 8 bases, leaving 17 bases between the germline ends. The CDR3 consists of 15 residues. Looked up from germline, CDR1 is MGHRA and CDR2 is YSYEKL.

The V call is TRBV23-1, the J call TRBJ1-2; the D is unclear. TRBV23-1 is labeled an ORF, and its function is uncertain. The CDR3 is 16 amino acids. The V and J ends lost 2 bases and 4 bases respectively, with 17 bases between them. For the CDR3, the DNA is TGCGCCAGCAGTCAAACTCCTACGCAATTATTCTATGGCTACACCTTC. It specifies CASSQTPTQLFYGYTF.

This clone has only one observation. The genes are TRBV20-1 and TRBJ2-1, with 8 bases fitting TRBD2. The CDR3 loop spans 14 amino acids. V was pared by 3 bases and J by 4 bases, with 5 bases of the junction left unmatched. Germline lookup yields CDR1 DFQATT and CDR2 SNEGSKA (reference sequence). The CDR3 region is CSASLSGVYNEQFF. The CDR3 bases are TGCAGTGCTAGTCTTAGCGGGGTATACAATGAGCAGTTCTTC.

The genes are TRBV5-1 and TRBJ2-1; perhaps TRBD1 as D (5 bases). Trimming cost V 0 bases and J 3 bases, with 10 bases left between them. Germline CDR1 reads SGHRS; CDR2 reads YFSETQ. The CDR3 sequence is 15 residues long. CDR3 residues: CASSLGQLNYNEQFF. CDR3 in DNA: TGCGCCAGCAGCTTGGGACAGCTTAACTACAATGAGCAGTTCTTC.

The rearrangement joins TRBV29-1 to TRBJ2-7, with TRBD1 identical over 7 bases. This CDR3 is 13 amino acids long. V trimming: 4 bases; J trimming: 1 base; junction bases outside the gene matches: 4. Germline CDR1 is SQVTM and CDR2 is ANQGSEA. The CDR3 sequence: CSVVGQESYEQYF. The CDR3 bases are TGCAGCGTTGTTGGACAGGAGTCCTACGAGCAGTACTTC.

This clone was counted many times. The V call is TRBV5-6, the J call TRBJ2-2; perhaps TRBD2 as D (5 bases). From germline, CDR1 is SGHDT and CDR2 YYEEEE. Trimming pared 4 bases from V and 4 bases from J, leaving 14 bases between. The CDR3 consists of 15 residues. The CDR3 loop reads CASSLRRRSTGELFF. CDR3 coding DNA: TGTGCCAGCAGCCTTAGAAGGAGGAGCACCGGGGAGCTGTTTTTT.

The J gene is TRBJ2-7, the V gene TRBV5-4, with no clear D. Germline V gene lookup returns CDR1 SGHNT and CDR2 YYREEE (reference sequence). Trimming removed 0 bases from V and 0 bases from J, with 7 bases in between. CDR3 size: 14 residues. The CDR3 region is CASSLARNSYEQYF. CDR3 bases: TGTGCCAGCAGCTTGGCCAGAAACTCCTACGAGCAGTACTTC.

The chain joins TRBV7-8 to TRBJ1-1; 7 nucleotides align to TRBD1. The J segment lost 1 base and the V segment lost 5 bases, leaving 1 base of the junction unmatched. Germline V gives CDR1 SGHVS, CDR2 FQNEAQ. This CDR3 comprises 13 residues. The CDR3 DNA follows: TGTGCCAGCAGCCGACAGGGGAACACTGAAGCTTTCTTT. The encoded protein is CASSRQGNTEAFF. The full variable domain, with the rest looked up from reference TRBV7-8 and TRBJ1-1, is GAGVSQSPRYKVAKRGQDVALRCDPISGHVSLFWYQQALGQGPEFLTYFQNEAQLDKSGLPSDRFFAERPEGSVSTLKIQRTQQEDSAVYLCASSRQGNTEAFFGQGTRLTVV.

The gene calls are TRBV27 and TRBJ2-7; the match to TRBD2 covers 8 bases. Per germline, CDR1 MNHEY and CDR2 SMNVEV (reference sequence). There are 16 residues in the CDR3. The V and J ends lost 5 bases and 5 bases, in that order; junction bases with no gene match: 14. The CDR3 is CASSPSTGGPTNEQYF. CDR3 sequence (DNA): TGTGCCAGCAGTCCCTCCACGGGAGGGCCTACGAACGAGCAGTACTTC.

This clone turned up a few times. The genes are TRBV1 and TRBJ2-5; the tabulated D call, TRBD2, remains unverified against the DNA. TRBV1 is labeled a pseudogene. This CDR3 is built from 14 residues. The CDR3 sequence: CTNEGEGPTKTQYF. The DNA for the CDR3 is TGCACCAACGAAGGGGAGGGACCCACCAAGACCCAGTACTTC.

The genes are TRBV30 and TRBJ2-3; D perhaps matches TRBD1 (7 bases). The CDR3 runs 13 residues. Germline loops: CDR1 GTSNPN, CDR2 SVGIG (reference sequence). V was cut by 6 bases and J by 1 base, with 11 bases left in between. The CDR3 here is CACQGEGTDTQYF. CDR3 coding DNA: TGTGCCTGCCAGGGGGAGGGCACAGATACGCAGTATTTT. The whole variable domain, filled in from reference TRBV30 and TRBJ2-3, reads SQTIHQWPATLVQPVGSPLSLECTVEGTSNPNLYWYRQAAGRGLQLLFYSVGIGQISSEVPQNLSASRPQDRQFILSSKKLLLSDSGFYLCACQGEGTDTQYFGPGTRLTVL.

The chain is built from TRBV29-1 and TRBJ2-3, with D possibly TRBD2 on 6 matching bases. CDR1 is SQVTM, CDR2 ANQGSEA, per germline. The CDR3 runs 13 residues. V shed 7 bases and J shed 4 bases, with 15 bases lying between them. The CDR3 nucleotides read TGCAGCGGCCAGGGAGGAGTACCAGATACGCAGTATTTT. Translation gives CSGQGGVPDTQYF.

This clone was detected ten times or more. The chain recombines TRBV9 with TRBJ2-1, with a tentative D call TRBD2 (7 bases). This CDR3 comprises 17 residues. The V gene lost 4 bases and the J gene lost 0 bases, with 17 bases spanning the gap. The germline gives CDR1 SGDLS, CDR2 YYNGEE. The CDR3 loop reads CASSSSSRGGSYNEQFF. The CDR3 DNA is TGTGCCAGCAGCAGTTCCTCAAGGGGGGGCTCCTACAATGAGCAGTTCTTC.

The chain recombines TRBV6-2 or TRBV6-3 with TRBJ1-1; D ambiguous. The CDR3 contains 14 residues. Per the germline V gene, CDR1 is MNHEY and CDR2 is SVGEGT. Trimming stripped 4 bases from V and 1 base from J, with 10 bases between. CDR3 loop: CASSSRRENTEAFF. CDR3 DNA: TGTGCCAGCAGTTCCCGACGGGAGAACACTGAAGCTTTCTTT.

The chain employs TRBV5-1 and TRBJ2-5; 10 bases fit TRBD1. The CDR3 extends over 15 amino acids. With V trimmed by 4 bases and J by 5 bases, 8 bases remained unmatched. Germline assignment: CDR1 SGHRS and CDR2 YFSETQ. CDR3 sequence: CASSEGQGIGETQYF. As DNA, the CDR3 is TGCGCCAGCAGCGAGGGACAGGGGATAGGCGAGACCCAGTACTTC.

V is TRBV9 and J is TRBJ2-7; D perhaps matches TRBD1 (5 bases). The length of the CDR3 is 15 residues. V lost 6 bases and J 3 bases, leaving 19 bases between the germline ends. CDR1 is SGDLS, CDR2 YYNGEE, per germline. Here the CDR3 DNA reads TGTGCCAGCACCCCAGGGTGGGGCAGGAACTACGAGCAGTACTTC. The encoded protein is CASTPGWGRNYEQYF.